These 29 T cell receptor beta chains were all obtained from the same sample, sequenced in a study of T cell clonality in common variable immunodeficiency. Measured with immunoSEQ multiplex PCR; TCRdb has only the in-frame clones, and not every one. Recorded here are roughly 60,000 clones, with no singletons, and the ten leading clones hold over 1.5%. The sample taken for sequencing was peripheral blood mononuclear cells. These receptor sequences come from a person between 18 and 69 years old in good health.

This clone was counted many times. The CDR3 end falls 3 residues outside the read, so it is completed with the germline J gene. The chain is built from TRBV5-1 and TRBJ2-3, with 11 nucleotides matching TRBD2. CDR3 length equals 15 residues. CDR1 is SGHRS and CDR2 is YFSETQ in the germline V gene. J gave up 7 bases and V 1 base, and 5 bases lay outside the gene matches. The DNA read from the CDR3 is TGCGCCAGCAGCTTGACTAGCGGGAGTACCCATACG. Its protein is CASSLTSGSTHT. The whole CDR3 sequence reads CASSLTSGSTHTQYF.

This clone came up many times. The sequence runs out 3 residues before the end of the CDR3; the remainder is reconstructed from the germline J gene. This chain links TRBV5-6 with TRBJ2-7, with TRBD1 as a possible D gene (6 bases). Germline lookup yields CDR1 SGHDT and CDR2 YYEEEE. Deletions cut 5 bases from V and 0 bases from J, with 12 bases between. CDR3 size: 14 residues. CDR3 bases read: TGTGCCAGCAGTCGACAGGAGATCTCCTACGAG. Amino acid sequence: CASSRQEISYE. Given in full, the CDR3 is CASSRQEISYEQYF.

This clone was observed many times. The DNA read from the CDR3 is TGTGCCAGCAGCGTACAGGGTTACATGAACACTGAA. Translation: CASSVQGYMNTE. The entire CDR3 is CASSVQGYMNTEAFF. The V call is TRBV7-9, the J call TRBJ1-1; weak D call: TRBD1 (6 bases). The CDR3 goes on 3 residues after the read ends, and that part is filled in from the germline J gene. This CDR3 has 15 residues. Per the germline V gene, CDR1 is SEHNR and CDR2 is FQNEAQ (reference sequence). V was cut by 5 bases and J by 0 bases, with 13 bases left in between.

Ten or more counts support this clone. The missing CDR3 end, 3 residues past where the read stops, is filled in from the germline J gene. This chain joins TRBV29-1 and TRBJ1-1; 11 nucleotides line up with TRBD1. V lost 6 bases to trimming and J lost 6 bases; unmatched junction nucleotides: 9. The CDR3 length is 14 residues. Germline CDR1 reads SQVTM; CDR2 reads ANQGSEA. The DNA read from the CDR3 is TGCAGCGTCGACGGACAGGGGGCAATACCTGAA. It is translated as CSVDGQGAIPE. The CDR3 as a whole reads CSVDGQGAIPEAFF.

This clone has ten or more counts. The CDR3 is cut off 3 residues early in the read; its end comes from the germline J gene. The V and J genes are TRBV6-2 or TRBV6-3 and TRBJ1-1, with D perhaps matching TRBD1 (6 bases). Germline V gene lookup returns CDR1 MNHEY and CDR2 SVGEGT. Trimming removed 6 bases at V and 2 bases at J, with 16 bases between. This CDR3 spans 15 amino acids. CDR3 protein: CASRPDSSVNTEAFF. The CDR3 bases that were read are TGTGCCAGCAGACCGGACAGCTCGGTAAACACTGAA.

The sample holds many counts of this clone. The read falls 3 residues short of the CDR3 end, and the missing part is taken from the germline J gene. The V call is TRBV29-1, the J call TRBJ2-5, with 8 nucleotides matching TRBD2. With 6 bases clipped from V and 1 base from J, the junction kept 1 base outside the gene matches. The CDR3 has 12 amino acids. The germline V gene has CDR1 SQVTM and CDR2 ANQGSEA. The part of the CDR3 DNA that was read is TGCAGCGTACTAGCGGTCCAAGAGACC. It is translated as CSVLAVQET. From start to end, the CDR3 is CSVLAVQETQYF.

This clone was seen many times. The CDR3 end lies 3 residues beyond the end of the read and is filled in from the germline J gene. This chain uses TRBV20-1 with TRBJ2-7; 8 nucleotides agree with TRBD1. Germline V lookup: CDR1 DFQATT, CDR2 SNEGSKA (reference sequence). This CDR3 has 14 residues. V shed 1 base and J 2 bases; nucleotides not matched to a gene: 4. CDR3 DNA (partial): TGCAGTGCTAGAGTAGGGGACAGGCCCTACGAG. The encoded protein is CSARVGDRPYE. The CDR3, in full, reads CSARVGDRPYEQYF.

This clone has ten or more counts. Read sequence stops 3 residues before the CDR3 end, and the germline J gene provides the missing end. The J gene is TRBJ2-4, the V gene TRBV28, with D perhaps TRBD1 (5 bases). Trimming removed 8 bases from V and 3 bases from J, with 20 bases in between. Germline CDR1 MDHEN, CDR2 SYDVKM. CDR3 length: 16 amino acids. This chain's CDR3 is CASDNRPRIDKNIQYF. The part of the CDR3 DNA that was read is TGTGCCAGCGATAACAGGCCCCGTATTGACAAAAACATT.

In its sample, this clone was seen many times. Coverage ceases 3 residues before the CDR3 finishes, and the germline J gene fills in the end. The V and J genes are TRBV10-3 and TRBJ2-5; possibly TRBD1 for D (6 bases). Germline loops: CDR1 ENHRY, CDR2 SYGVKD. Trimming cost V 3 bases and J 3 bases, with 14 bases left between them. CDR3 length equals 15 residues. The covered CDR3 bases are TGTGCCATCAGTGACTATAGGACAGTTGAAGAGACC. It is translated as CAISDYRTVEET. The CDR3 reads in full as CAISDYRTVEETQYF.

This clone came up many times. Read coverage stops 3 residues before the CDR3 terminus; the germline J gene supplies the remainder. This sequence joins TRBV7-8 and TRBJ2-7; 10 bases agree with TRBD2. There are 15 residues in the CDR3. The junction had 10 bases not matched to a gene; V was cut back by 5 bases and J by 6 bases. Germline CDR1 and CDR2: SGHVS and FQNEAQ. The covered CDR3 bases are TGTGCCAGCAGCCCTCGCCTAGCGGGAGTAGCCGAG. Protein: CASSPRLAGVAE. The complete CDR3 reads CASSPRLAGVAEQYF.

In this sample, this clone turned up many times. The sequenced fragment ends 3 residues before the CDR3 boundary, so the rest is inferred from the germline J gene. The same CDR3 also results from other DNA sequences found in this sample. The rearrangement joins TRBV10-3 to TRBJ1-1; 8 positions agree with TRBD1. Germline loops: CDR1 ENHRY, CDR2 SYGVKD. The ends lost 6 bases at V and 2 bases at J; junction bases unmatched: 5. This CDR3 is 14 amino acids long. The CDR3 is CAIRDGQGNTEAFF. The DNA read from the CDR3 is TGTGCCATCAGGGACGGACAGGGTAACACTGAA.

The sample holds many counts of this clone. CDR3: CSAREISGSHYNEQFF. CDR3 bases read: TGCAGTGCTAGAGAAATTAGCGGGAGTCACTACAATGAG. J is TRBJ2-1 and V is TRBV20-1; 9 nucleotides line up with TRBD2. The CDR3 goes on 3 residues after the read ends, and that part is filled in from the germline J gene. Germline V gene data show CDR1 as DFQATT and CDR2 as SNEGSKA (reference sequence). Losses at the gene ends were 0 bases for V and 3 bases for J; bases not matched to a gene: 6. The CDR3 covers 16 residues.

This clone was detected ten times or more. The read terminates 3 residues before the CDR3 end, so the remaining end is supplied by the germline J gene. V and J are TRBV20-1 and TRBJ2-7, with D possibly matching TRBD1 (6 bases). The V end lost 1 base, the J end lost 6 bases, and 16 bases lay between the germline ends. The CDR3 is made up of 14 amino acids. The germline CDR1 and CDR2 sequences are DFQATT and SNEGSKA (reference sequence). The sequenced part of the CDR3 DNA is TGCAGTGCTAGAGCCACAGGGCTCCCCACCGAG. Its protein is CSARATGLPTE. The full CDR3 is CSARATGLPTEQYF.

This clone has a count of ten or more. The CDR3 goes on 3 residues after the read ends, and that part is filled in from the germline J gene. The chain is built from TRBV6-2 or TRBV6-3 and TRBJ1-1; perhaps TRBD1 as D (5 bases). This CDR3 is built from 11 residues. Germline loops: CDR1 MNHEY, CDR2 SVGEGT. The CDR3 DNA, read in part, is TGTGCCAGCAGTTGGGGCGAGAGG. Amino acids: CASSWGER. The full-length CDR3 reads as CASSWGERAFF.

Ten or more counts support this clone. This CDR3 is CASSSSPGDTEAFF. The CDR3 DNA, read in part, is TGTGCCAGCAGCTCCTCTCCGGGGGACACTGAA. This chain connects TRBV7-3 to TRBJ1-1, with D maybe TRBD1 (5 bases). The read ends 3 residues shy of where the CDR3 ends; the end is completed using the germline J gene. Trimming removed 4 bases from V and 3 bases from J, with 12 bases in between. The CDR3 spans 14 residues. Looked up from germline, CDR1 is SGHTA and CDR2 is FQGTGA.

This clone was detected ten times or more. The CDR3 goes on 3 residues after the read ends, and that part is filled in from the germline J gene. J is TRBJ2-7 and V is TRBV29-1, with 11 bases that match TRBD1. CDR1 SQVTM and CDR2 ANQGSEA come from the germline V gene. This CDR3 is 15 amino acids long. The ends lost 6 bases at V and 5 bases at J; junction bases unmatched: 12. CDR3 region: CSVRTGGRIKDEQYF. The sequenced CDR3 bases are TGCAGCGTACGGACAGGGGGCAGAATTAAGGACGAG.

At least ten counts were recorded for this clone. The read terminates 3 residues ahead of where the CDR3 ends, so the germline J gene completes it. This rearrangement joins TRBV2 to TRBJ1-1; perhaps TRBD1 as D (5 bases). The CDR3 is made up of 13 amino acids. Germline V lookup: CDR1 SNHLY, CDR2 FYNNEI. Trimming shortened V by 6 bases and J by 0 bases, and 8 bases separated the two germline ends. The sequenced CDR3 bases are TGTGCCAGCAGCCTGACAGTGAACACTGAA. This gives the protein CASSLTVNTE. In full, the CDR3 reads CASSLTVNTEAFF.

This clone was detected many times. The missing CDR3 end, 3 residues past where the read stops, is filled in from the germline J gene. V gene TRBV12-3 or TRBV12-4 combines with J gene TRBJ2-1; 7 bases agree with TRBD2. The J segment lost 3 bases and the V segment lost 6 bases, leaving 2 bases of the junction unmatched. The CDR3 is 13 amino acids. The DNA read from the CDR3 is TGTGCCAGCAGCGGGACTATCTACAATGAG. Translated: CASSGTIYNE. The full CDR3 is CASSGTIYNEQFF.

This clone has at least ten counts. The read halts 3 residues ahead of the CDR3 end, with the missing end drawn from the germline J gene. The V and J genes are TRBV30 and TRBJ2-1; 7 nucleotides align to TRBD2. Germline V gene data show CDR1 as GTSNPN and CDR2 as SVGIG (reference sequence). There are 14 residues in the CDR3. The ends lost 4 bases at V and 4 bases at J; junction bases unmatched: 7. The sequenced part of the CDR3 DNA is TGTGCCTGGAATGGGCGGGAGCGATACAATGAG. It is translated as CAWNGRERYNE. In full, the CDR3 is CAWNGRERYNEQFF.

Ten or more counts support this clone. The read comes to an end 3 residues before the CDR3 does, leaving the germline J gene to fill in the end. The J gene is TRBJ2-1, the V gene TRBV19; 9 bases map to TRBD2. The CDR3 spans 14 residues. Trimming removed 4 bases from V and 6 bases from J; junction bases left unmatched: 4. Germline assignment: CDR1 LNHDA and CDR2 SQIVND (reference sequence). The CDR3 bases that were read are TGTGCCAGTAGTACAATGACTAGCGGCAATGAG. Amino acids: CASSTMTSGNE. The CDR3, in full, reads CASSTMTSGNEQFF.

This clone was counted at least ten times. The missing CDR3 end, 3 residues past where the read stops, is filled in from the germline J gene. The V call is TRBV30, the J call TRBJ2-1, with TRBD2 matching over 9 bases. The V gene end was trimmed by 4 bases and the J gene end by 9 bases; junction bases not matched to a gene: 4. CDR1 and CDR2 (germline): GTSNPN, SVGIG (reference sequence). The CDR3 sequence is 12 residues long. The sequenced part of the CDR3 DNA is TGTGCCTGGAAGGGACTAGCAGCTGAG. The encoded protein is CAWKGLAAE. The complete CDR3 sequence is CAWKGLAAEQFF.

This clone occurred many times. Coverage ceases 3 residues before the CDR3 finishes, and the germline J gene fills in the end. The chain links TRBV11-3 to TRBJ2-2; no reliable D call. The CDR3 spans 14 residues. The V end lost 1 base, the J end lost 4 bases, and 7 bases lay between the germline ends. Germline-derived CDR1 and CDR2 are SGHNT and YENEEA. The CDR3 sequence: CASSLGLVTGELFF. The covered CDR3 bases are TGTGCCAGCAGCTTAGGGCTGGTCACCGGGGAG.

This clone was seen repeatedly, ten times or more. The read terminates 3 residues before the CDR3 end, so the remaining end is supplied by the germline J gene. The J gene is TRBJ2-1, the V gene TRBV30; a possible D gene is TRBD2 (7 bases). The CDR3 spans 15 residues. Trimming cost V 0 bases and J 6 bases, with 15 bases left between them. Germline CDR1 is GTSNPN and CDR2 is SVGIG (reference sequence). CDR3 loop: CAWSVGTTRGNEQFF. The CDR3 DNA, read in part, is TGTGCCTGGAGTGTCGGGACTACCAGGGGCAATGAG.

This clone was found many times. The read falls 3 residues short of the CDR3 end, and the missing part is taken from the germline J gene. The chain is built from TRBV12-3 or TRBV12-4 and TRBJ2-1; TRBD1 matches at 8 bases. The CDR3 sequence is 14 residues long. V trimming: 6 bases; J trimming: 6 bases; junction bases outside the gene matches: 7. The part of the CDR3 DNA that was read is TGTGCCAGCAGACCCGACACAGGGGGCAATGAG. It is translated as CASRPDTGGNE. The CDR3, in full, reads CASRPDTGGNEQFF.

This clone was recorded at least ten times. The read stops 3 residues short of the end of the CDR3; the missing end is completed from the germline J gene. The J gene is TRBJ2-7, the V gene TRBV29-1; D is unclear. CDR1 is SQVTM, CDR2 ANQGSEA, per germline. The CDR3 length is 15 residues. V was shortened by 2 bases and J by 0 bases, with 14 bases between the two germline ends. CDR3 DNA, as far as it was read: TGCAGCGTTGAAATGTTTGAGACTGGCTCCTACGAG. This translates into CSVEMFETGSYE. The full CDR3 protein is CSVEMFETGSYEQYF.

This clone appeared many times. Mismatch with germline at one junction end may stem from a read error. Read data end 3 residues before the CDR3 end; the end is taken from the germline J gene. The rearrangement links TRBV7-8 to TRBJ2-1; 7 nucleotides match TRBD2. The CDR3 is 15 amino acids. The germline CDR1 and CDR2 sequences are SGHVS and FQNEAQ. The part of the CDR3 DNA that was read is TGTGCCAGCAGCTCTCTAGCGGCTTCCTCCAATGAG. Translated: CASSSLAASSNE. The full CDR3 is CASSSLAASSNEQFF.

The sample holds many counts of this clone. From the germline J gene comes the end of the CDR3, since the read stops 3 residues before it. The chain uses TRBV30 and TRBJ2-5, with TRBD2 matching 11 bases. Germline V lookup: CDR1 GTSNPN, CDR2 SVGIG (reference sequence). The trim removed 1 base at V and 4 bases at J, leaving 2 bases unmatched. The CDR3 runs 14 residues. The chain's CDR3 is CAWSELAGVETQYF. The CDR3 bases that were read are TGTGCCTGGAGTGAACTAGCGGGAGTAGAGACC.

This clone has ten or more counts. With the read ending 3 residues before the CDR3 end, the germline J gene is used to fill in that end. The chain is built from TRBV7-9 and TRBJ2-5, with TRBD1 matching over 7 bases. Per the germline V gene, CDR1 is SEHNR and CDR2 is FQNEAQ (reference sequence). Unmatched junction bases numbered 4, after V lost 5 bases and J lost 1 base. This CDR3 is 14 amino acids long. CDR3 protein: CASSHGTAQETQYF. The sequenced CDR3 bases are TGTGCCAGCAGCCACGGGACAGCCCAAGAGACC.

The sample holds many counts of this clone. The CDR3: CSATSGQLVSYEQYF. The CDR3 bases that were read are TGCAGTGCTACCTCAGGACAGCTCGTCTCCTACGAG. This chain joins TRBV20-1 and TRBJ2-7; D is perhaps TRBD1 (6 bases). The CDR3 is cut off 3 residues early in the read; its end comes from the germline J gene. Trimming left V 4 bases short and J 0 bases short, with 16 bases between. Germline assignment: CDR1 DFQATT and CDR2 SNEGSKA (reference sequence). The CDR3 loop spans 15 amino acids.